This T cell receptor (beta chain) derives from a study of blood T cell repertoires in COVID-19 (dated by TCRdb to the early 2020s). With respect to the entire study: The collaborator samples originated in the United States, Italy and Spain and spanned the acute and convalescent phases of COVID-19. Nearly every sample came with metadata listing a de-identified subject ID, COVID-19 status, age in years and sex. The samples were drawn from two sources: the first 160 participants of the ongoing ImmuneRACE study, and 1,254 subjects contributed by 6 global collaborators. Where HLA class I and class II types were available, the types were taken from metadata supplied by the sample provider, not from assay-based typing. The repertoires were released in a freely available public database intended as a resource for research on the immune response to SARS-CoV-2. Deeply sampled blood TCRbeta repertoires from subjects exposed to, actively infected with, or recovered from COVID-19 were included in the dataset. The material from the prospective study consisted of cDNA or gDNA derived from T cells, B-cell-depleted T cells, or PBMCs.

TCRbeta CDR3 regions were amplified from genomic DNA using the immunoSEQ Assay, a bias-controlled multiplex PCR. In the authors' own workflow: The number of nucleated cells in each sample was estimated by amplification of reference gene primers within the assay. To quantify the absolute abundance of each unique TCRbeta CDR3 rearrangement, sequence reads were collapsed and filtered. For each sample, productive Simpson clonality was calculated as the square root of Simpson's diversity index across productive rearrangements. In its TCRdb copy, this immuneACCESS table keeps in-frame sequences only and misses some clones. Where compared with another copy, unresolved V genes explain less than half of these, and the others have no known cause. D and trimming were read from the DNA, whereas the V and J calls and clone size are those reported in that table. A total of some 75,000 clones appear in this sample, 70% to 90% of them only once. The ten largest clonotypes hold less than 3% of the sample.

Whole blood was collected in K2EDTA tubes by collaborating institutions according to the institutions' own protocols. For TCRbeta analysis, collaborator samples were shipped as frozen whole blood, as isolated PBMCs, or as DNA extracted from either sample type. The germline ends are 13 bases apart after V is trimmed by 7 bases and J by 10 bases. The CDR3 sequence holds 11 residues, the cysteine and phenylalanine included. Only CDR3 DNA remains: 33 bases, in frame from the first base. The germline V gene (reference sequence) sets CDR1 to MNHEY and CDR2 to SMNVEV. The paper as a whole reports these results and caveats: Clinical and demographic metadata were provided uncurated, with the amount varying by source and participant.

Notes on this clone: Its antigen is still unknown. Per-base quality was not reported, and no clone a single base away is much larger than it.

The chain employs TRBV27 and TRBJ1-1; confidence is insufficient to name the D gene. The receptor's source is a man aged 70-80 years with active or convalescent COVID-19. Sequencing was performed on peripheral blood. CDR3 protein: CASTIRGVAFF. The nucleotides read TGTGCCAGCACCATACGTGGAGTAGCTTTCTTT.